This TCR beta chain came from a study of T cell responses to AZD1222 COVID-19 vaccine. The study's findings and limits: Mostly white British, mostly female donors; authors suggested clonal diversity may be underestimated. Spike-wide coverage was observed for vaccine-associated CD4 TCRs, with dominant responses at 160-218 and 743-854.

As for this clone: Its antigen is still unknown.

Assay used: immunoSEQ multiplex PCR; TCRdb lists only in-frame clones, some missing. This table holds under 130,000 clones, over 80% found once. Trimming cost V 6 bases and J 4 bases; bases outside gene matches: 11. The CDR3 is made up of 16 amino acids. Germline loops: CDR1 MDHEN, CDR2 SYDVKM. This specimen consisted of peripheral blood, obtained on day 0 of AZD1222 vaccination. This sequence joins TRBV28 and TRBJ2-5; 10 bases are shared with TRBD2. This receptor was obtained from an adult in good health. The CDR3 bases are TGTGCCAGCAGCCCCATGCTAGCGGGAGTTGTAGAGACCCAGTACTTC. This gives the protein CASSPMLAGVVETQYF.